The T cell receptor beta chain described here comes from a study of naive and memory T cell subsets. The beta constant-region primer was an equimolar mix of two oligonucleotides covering TRBC1 and TRBC2. Four rounds of PCR amplified the ligated cDNA using nested alpha and beta constant-region primers plus SP2. TCRdb re-derived calls from the UMI-ligation and nested PCR reads in MiXCR, one entry per CDR3 protein. This table has more than 100,000 distinct CDR3 sequences, around a third appearing once. The study's findings and limits: Gini index rose across naive, CM, EM and EMRA in CD4 and CD8.

This clonotype was observed a few times. Its target is unknown. There are 12 residues in the CDR3. The germline CDR1 and CDR2 sequences are MDHEN and SYDVKM. V lost 5 bases, J lost 3 bases, and 8 bases lay in between. Sample: central memory CD4+ T cells from blood. The clonotype originates from a human donor in good health. The chain carries TRBV28 and TRBJ2-7; the D is unclear. In DNA, the CDR3 is TGTGCCAGCAGTGCCAACTTCTACGAGCAGTACTTC. This codes for CASSANFYEQYF.